This TCR beta chain comes out of a study of identical twins' blood T cells. Study observations and caveats: V gene usage reportedly matched far better within twin pairs than unrelated donors. Top TCRbeta clonotypes were shared more with twin than unrelated donors.

A previously described protocol, modified, built RNA-based TCR cDNA libraries. Both ends of each TCR cDNA library bore sample-specific barcodes. TCRdb reprocessed the 5' RACE reads with MiXCR, giving one entry per CDR3 protein. This sample has 300,000 to 450,000 distinct CDR3 sequences, with about 28% found just once. The CDR3 extends over 20 amino acids. CDR1 and CDR2 from the germline V gene are LNHNV and YYDKDF (reference sequence). V lost 1 base and J lost 0, with 22 bases in between. About this clonotype: Its antigen is unknown.

The sequence was collected from a woman between 18 and 49 years old in good health. The sequenced sample was PBMCs. V gene TRBV15 combines with J gene TRBJ1-5, with no clear D. CDR3 sequence reads: CATSRVFGVNDLNSNQPQHF. CDR3 DNA sequence: TGTGCCACCAGCAGAGTTTTCGGGGTGAACGACCTTAATAGCAATCAGCCCCAGCATTTT.